This T cell receptor (beta chain) was recovered during a study of spatial heterogeneity in lung cancer. Time point here: sample taken at primary tumor resection. Whole RNA came from tumor, nontumor lung or frozen PBMC and was sequenced without being sorted. The V segment lost 4 bases and the J segment 2 bases; nucleotides outside the gene matches: 5. The CDR3 is 15 residues long. Germline V CDR1 and CDR2: SGHNT, YYREEE (reference sequence). This clonotype is deemed large. This beta chain is off target for a library built for alpha chains, so its abundance means little. TCRdb independently ran MiXCR on the 5' RACE reads; one entry per CDR3 protein. The sample lists under 150 distinct CDR3 sequences; about a sixth were seen once.

The genes are TRBV5-4 and TRBJ2-3; 9 positions agree with TRBD1. Sample: normal lung tissue next to the tumor, taken at surgery. The sequence derives from a female donor with early-stage non-small cell lung cancer. As DNA, the CDR3 is TGTGCCAGCAGCCGGACAGGGGCTCCCACAGATACGCAGTATTTT. Protein sequence: CASSRTGAPTDTQYF.